This record covers a single T cell receptor (beta chain). The record originates from a study of blood T cell repertoires in COVID-19. CDR1 and CDR2 from the germline V gene are KGHDR and SFDVKD. The CDR3 has 14 residues. The germline V and J ends were trimmed by 4 bases and 8 bases, with 16 bases remaining between them. As originally analysed: From reference gene primer amplification, estimates of nucleated cell counts were derived. TCRdb's copy holds only in-frame clones and misses some; the assay was immunoSEQ multiplex PCR. V, J and clone size derive from that table, while D and trimming were established from the DNA sequence. The repertoire holds 50,000 to 80,000 clones, with approximately 90% as singletons.

This TCR was recovered from a woman over 75 with active COVID-19. The sequenced material came from peripheral blood. The chain employs TRBV24-1 and TRBJ1-2, with a possible D match to TRBD1 (6 bases). CDR3 bases: TGTGCCACCAGTGACCAGGGGACTAGGAGAGGCTACACCTTC. Its translation is CATSDQGTRRGYTF.